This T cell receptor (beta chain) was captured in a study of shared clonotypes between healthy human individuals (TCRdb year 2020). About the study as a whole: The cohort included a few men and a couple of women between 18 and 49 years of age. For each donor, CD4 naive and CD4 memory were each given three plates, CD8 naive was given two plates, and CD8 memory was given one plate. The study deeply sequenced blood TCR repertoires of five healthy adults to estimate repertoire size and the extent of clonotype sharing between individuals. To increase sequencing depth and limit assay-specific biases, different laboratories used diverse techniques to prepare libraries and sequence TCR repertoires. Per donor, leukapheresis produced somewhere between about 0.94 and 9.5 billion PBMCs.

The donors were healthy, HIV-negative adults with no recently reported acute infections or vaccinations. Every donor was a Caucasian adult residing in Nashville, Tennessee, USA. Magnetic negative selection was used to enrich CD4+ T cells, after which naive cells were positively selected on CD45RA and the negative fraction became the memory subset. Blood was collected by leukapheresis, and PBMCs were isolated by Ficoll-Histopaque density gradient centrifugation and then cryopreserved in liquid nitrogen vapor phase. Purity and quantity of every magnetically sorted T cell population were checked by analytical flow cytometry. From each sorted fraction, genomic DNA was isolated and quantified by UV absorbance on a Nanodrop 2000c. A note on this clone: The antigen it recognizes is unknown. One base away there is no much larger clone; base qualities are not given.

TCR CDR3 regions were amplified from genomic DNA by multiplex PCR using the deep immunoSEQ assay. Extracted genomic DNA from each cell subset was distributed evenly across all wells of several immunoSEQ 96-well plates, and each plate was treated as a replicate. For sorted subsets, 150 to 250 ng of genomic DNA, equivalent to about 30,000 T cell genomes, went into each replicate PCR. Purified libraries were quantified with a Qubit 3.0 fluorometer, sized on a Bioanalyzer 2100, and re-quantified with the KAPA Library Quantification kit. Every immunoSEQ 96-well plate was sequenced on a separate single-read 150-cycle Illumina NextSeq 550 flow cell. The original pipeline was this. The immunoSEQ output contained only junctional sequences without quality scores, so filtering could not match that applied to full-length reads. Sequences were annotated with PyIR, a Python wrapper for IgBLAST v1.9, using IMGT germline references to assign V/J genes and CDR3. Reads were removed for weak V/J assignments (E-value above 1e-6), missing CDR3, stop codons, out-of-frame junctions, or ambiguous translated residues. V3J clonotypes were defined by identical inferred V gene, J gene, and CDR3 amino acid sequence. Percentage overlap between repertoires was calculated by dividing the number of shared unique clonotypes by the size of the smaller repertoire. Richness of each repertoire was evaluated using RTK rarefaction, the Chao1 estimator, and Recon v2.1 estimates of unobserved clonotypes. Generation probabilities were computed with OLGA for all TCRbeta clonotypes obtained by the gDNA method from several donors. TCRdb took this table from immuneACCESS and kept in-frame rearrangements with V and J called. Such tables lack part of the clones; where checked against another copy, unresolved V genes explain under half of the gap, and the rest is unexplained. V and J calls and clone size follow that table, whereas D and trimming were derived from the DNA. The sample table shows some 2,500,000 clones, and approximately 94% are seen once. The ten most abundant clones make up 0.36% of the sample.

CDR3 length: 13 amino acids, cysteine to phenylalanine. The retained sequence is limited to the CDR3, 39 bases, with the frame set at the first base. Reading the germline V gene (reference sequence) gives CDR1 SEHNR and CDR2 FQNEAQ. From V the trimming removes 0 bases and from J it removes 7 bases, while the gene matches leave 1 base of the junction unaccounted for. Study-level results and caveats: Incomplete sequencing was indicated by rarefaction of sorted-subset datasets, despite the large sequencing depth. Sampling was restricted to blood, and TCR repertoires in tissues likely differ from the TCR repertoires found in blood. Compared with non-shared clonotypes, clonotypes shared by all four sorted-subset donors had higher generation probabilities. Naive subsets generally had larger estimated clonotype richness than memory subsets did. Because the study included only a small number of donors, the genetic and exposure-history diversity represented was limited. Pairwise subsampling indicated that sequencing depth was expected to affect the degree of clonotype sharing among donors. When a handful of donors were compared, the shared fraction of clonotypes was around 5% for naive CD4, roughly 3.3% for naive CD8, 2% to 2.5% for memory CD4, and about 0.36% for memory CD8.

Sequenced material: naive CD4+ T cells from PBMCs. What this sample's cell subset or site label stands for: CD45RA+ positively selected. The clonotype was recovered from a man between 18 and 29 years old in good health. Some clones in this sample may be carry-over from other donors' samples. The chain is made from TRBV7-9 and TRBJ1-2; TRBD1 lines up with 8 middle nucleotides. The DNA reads TGTGCCAGCAGCTTAGCGGGGACAGGTGGCTACACCTTC. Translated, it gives CASSLAGTGGYTF.